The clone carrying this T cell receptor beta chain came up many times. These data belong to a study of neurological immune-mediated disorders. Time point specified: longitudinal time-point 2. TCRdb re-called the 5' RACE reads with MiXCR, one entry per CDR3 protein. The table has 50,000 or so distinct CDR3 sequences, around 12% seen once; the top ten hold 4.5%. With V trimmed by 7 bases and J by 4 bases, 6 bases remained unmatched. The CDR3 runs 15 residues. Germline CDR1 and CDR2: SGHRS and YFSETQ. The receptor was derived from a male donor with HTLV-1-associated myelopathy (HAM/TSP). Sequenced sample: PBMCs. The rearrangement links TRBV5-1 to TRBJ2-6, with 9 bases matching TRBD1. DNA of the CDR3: TGCGCCAGCCTACAGGGGGCAGGGGGGGCCAACGTCCTGACTTTC. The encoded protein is CASLQGAGGANVLTF.